This is a list of T cell receptor beta chains from one sample in a study of blood T cell repertoires in COVID-19. TCRdb's copy holds only in-frame clones and misses some; the assay was immunoSEQ multiplex PCR. The sample holds fewer than 250,000 clones, about 90% seen once. Sequenced input: PBMCs or T cells enriched from blood (not recorded which). The receptors were sampled from a young woman who had recovered from COVID-19. CDR3s include the opening cysteine and the closing phenylalanine or tryptophan. D genes are given only for firm matches. Some rows have no size entry. The others give once, few or many, or a class for an expanded clone.

V gene	J gene	clone size	D gene	CDR3 DNA	CDR3 protein
TRBV9	TRBJ2-5	-	-	TGTGCCAGCAGCCCTCGCGCCCGAGAGACCCAGTACTTC	CASSPRARETQYF
TRBV5-1	TRBJ2-5	-	-	TGCGCCAGCAGTGCGGCGGGTGGTCAAGAGACCCAGTACTTC	CASSAAGGQETQYF
TRBV18	TRBJ2-3	-	TRBD1	TGTGCCAGCTCACATCGACAGGGAACAGATACGCAGTATTTT	CASSHRQGTDTQYF
TRBV29-1	TRBJ2-1	-	-	TGCAGCGTTGACGCAGGGCTGCAGTTCTTC	CSVDAGLQFF
TRBV27	TRBJ2-7	-	-	TGTGCCAGCAGTATTTGGCAGGGCCCCTACGAGCAGTACTTC	CASSIWQGPYEQYF
TRBV10-2	TRBJ2-7	-	-	TGCGCCAGCGCACCCCCACAGATCTACGAGCAGTACTTC	CASAPPQIYEQYF
TRBV6-6	TRBJ1-3	-	-	TGTGCCAGCAGTTCACAAGGAAACACCATATATTTT	CASSSQGNTIYF
TRBV28	TRBJ1-1	-	TRBD1	TGTGCCAGCAGTTACTACCGGGACAGGGGGGGAGAAGCTTTCTTT	CASSYYRDRGGEAFF
TRBV6-5	TRBJ1-4	-	TRBD1	TGTGCCAGCAGGGACAGGGGCAATGGGGAGAAACTGTTTTTT	CASRDRGNGEKLFF
TRBV30	TRBJ1-1	-	-	TGTGCCTGGACGCCAAGAGGGAACGCGAACACTGAAGCTTTCTTT	CAWTPRGNANTEAFF
TRBV19	TRBJ2-2	-	-	TGTGCCAGTAGTACGGGACATAGCACCGGGGAGCTGTTTTTT	CASSTGHSTGELFF
TRBV7-9	TRBJ1-1	-	TRBD1	TGTGCCAGCAGCTCCAGGGGGCGCGGAATTTGGAACACTGAAGCTTTCTTT	CASSSRGRGIWNTEAFF
TRBV6-1	TRBJ2-3	-	TRBD2	TGTGCCAGCAGTGAAATCCTAGCGGGGGGCCTTCGGGATACGCAGTATTTT	CASSEILAGGLRDTQYF
TRBV6-5	TRBJ2-7	once	-	TGTGCCAGCAGTTACGCAGGGTCCTACGAGCAGTACTTC	CASSYAGSYEQYF
TRBV28	TRBJ1-6	-	TRBD1	TGTGCCAGCAGTTACACCAACAAGGACAGGACGCCCCACTTT	CASSYTNKDRTPHF
TRBV7-9	TRBJ2-5	-	-	TGTGCCAGCACTACGTGGCAGGGGAAAGAGACCCAGTACTTC	CASTTWQGKETQYF
TRBV15	TRBJ1-2	-	TRBD1	TGTGCCACCAGCATAAGGACAGGCTATGGCTACACCTTC	CATSIRTGYGYTF
TRBV5-1	TRBJ2-5	-	-	TGCGCCAGCAGCTTTATCGGGGGAGACCGAGAGACCCAGTACTTC	CASSFIGGDRETQYF
TRBV6-5	TRBJ1-2	-	-	TGTGCCAGCACCCCCCTAGTGGGCTATGGCTACACCTTC	CASTPLVGYGYTF
TRBV5-1	TRBJ1-3	-	-	TGCGCCAGTACAACAGGGTTCTCTGGAAACACCATATATTTT	CASTTGFSGNTIYF
TRBV5-1	TRBJ1-2	-	TRBD1	TGCGCCAGCAGCTTTGACGGGACAGATGGCTACACCTTC	CASSFDGTDGYTF
TRBV6-5	TRBJ2-1	-	TRBD1	TGTGCCAGCGGTCGACAGGGTTTAATCTACAATGAGCAGTTCTTC	CASGRQGLIYNEQFF
TRBV7-2	TRBJ1-1	-	-	TGTGCCAGCAGCTTAACAGGGTGGGGCACTGAAGCTTTCTTT	CASSLTGWGTEAFF
TRBV9	TRBJ2-1	-	-	TGTGCCAGCACCGCAGGGACCTACAATGAGCAGTTCTTC	CASTAGTYNEQFF
TRBV3-1/TRBV3-2	TRBJ2-3	once	-	TGTGCCAGCAGCCTTCTTAGCGAGTCTACGCAGTATTTT	CASSLLSESTQYF
TRBV3-1/TRBV3-2	TRBJ2-5	-	-	TGTGCCAGCAGCCAATACCCCAGGGCGGCTGGCGCACAAGAGACCCAGTACTTC	CASSQYPRAAGAQETQYF
TRBV6-5	TRBJ2-1	once	TRBD2	TGTGCCAGCAGTTACCACATAGCGGGGGGGAACAATGAGCAGTTCTTC	CASSYHIAGGNNEQFF
TRBV7-3	TRBJ2-3	-	TRBD1	TGTGCCAGCAGCCCGCCGGGACAGGGAAGCACAGATACGCAGTATTTT	CASSPPGQGSTDTQYF
TRBV18	TRBJ2-7	once	-	TGTGCCAGCTCACCACGGAGGCAGCAGTACGAGCAGTACTTC	CASSPRRQQYEQYF
TRBV19	TRBJ2-3	-	TRBD2	TGTGCCAGTAGGCGGGGCGGGGGGAGCACAGATACGCAGTATTTT	CASRRGGGSTDTQYF
TRBV6-1	TRBJ2-5	few	-	TGTGCCAGCAGTGAAGTTGAGAGGGTAGTGACCCAGTACTTC	CASSEVERVVTQYF
TRBV6-5	TRBJ1-2	-	TRBD1	TGTGCCAGCAGTTATGGGGACAGGGGCGAAGGCTACACCTTC	CASSYGDRGEGYTF
TRBV5-5	TRBJ1-3	-	-	TGTGCCAGCAGCTTGGTAGACAGAATCTCTGGAAACACCATATATTTT	CASSLVDRISGNTIYF
TRBV2	TRBJ1-6	-	-	TGTGCCAGCAGAGCTTCAGGCAACTCCTATAATTCACCCCTCCACTTT	CASRASGNSYNSPLHF
TRBV4-1	TRBJ1-2	-	-	TGCGCCAGCAGCCAAGGCGGCAGTAACTATGGCTACACCTTC	CASSQGGSNYGYTF
TRBV7-9	TRBJ1-5	-	TRBD1	TGTGCCAGCAACCGGACAGGTAGCAATCAGCCCCAGCATTTT	CASNRTGSNQPQHF
TRBV11-3	TRBJ2-1	-	-	TGTGCCAGCAGCTTATCTCGAGGGGGTTACAATGAGCAGTTCTTC	CASSLSRGGYNEQFF
TRBV7-9	TRBJ1-1	once	-	TGTGCCAGCAGCTTACCCCGGGTGCAGGGCACTGAAGCTTTCTTT	CASSLPRVQGTEAFF
TRBV28	TRBJ2-2	-	TRBD1	TGTGCCAGCAGTCACCGGGACAGTTACACCGGGGAGCTGTTTTTT	CASSHRDSYTGELFF
TRBV11-2	TRBJ1-4	-	-	TGTGCCAGCAGCCCTAATAATGAAAAACTGTTTTTT	CASSPNNEKLFF
TRBV5-1	TRBJ2-3	-	TRBD1	TGCGCCAGCAGCTTGGCCGAGGTCAGGGGGAAAGATACGCAGTATTTT	CASSLAEVRGKDTQYF
TRBV5-1	TRBJ1-2	-	-	TGCGCCAGCAGCTTCAGCGGGGATGGGCTAGGATATCCCTATGGCTACACCTTC	CASSFSGDGLGYPYGYTF
TRBV6-5	TRBJ1-6	-	TRBD1	TGTGCCAGCGTGGGGACAGGGGCTGGTTCACCCCTCCACTTT	CASVGTGAGSPLHF
TRBV9	TRBJ1-1	-	-	TGTGCCAGTAGTCTAGATGGGTTTGAAGCTTTCTTT	CASSLDGFEAFF
TRBV7-9	TRBJ1-1	-	-	TGTGCCAGCAGCTTAGACAGCCGGAACACTGAAGCTTTCTTT	CASSLDSRNTEAFF